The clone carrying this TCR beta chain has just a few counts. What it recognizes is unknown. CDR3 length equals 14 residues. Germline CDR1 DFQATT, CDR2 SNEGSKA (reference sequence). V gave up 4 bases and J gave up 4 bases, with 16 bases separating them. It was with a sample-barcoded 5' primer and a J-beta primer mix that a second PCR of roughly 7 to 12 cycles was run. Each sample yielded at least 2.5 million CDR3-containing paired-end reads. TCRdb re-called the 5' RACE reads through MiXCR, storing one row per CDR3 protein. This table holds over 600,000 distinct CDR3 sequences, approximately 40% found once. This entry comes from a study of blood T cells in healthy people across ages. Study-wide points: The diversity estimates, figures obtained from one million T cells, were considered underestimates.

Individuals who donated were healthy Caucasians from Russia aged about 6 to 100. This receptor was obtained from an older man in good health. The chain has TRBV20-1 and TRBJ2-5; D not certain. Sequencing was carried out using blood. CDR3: CSAIAAVGAETQYF. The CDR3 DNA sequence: TGCAGTGCTATAGCCGCTGTCGGCGCAGAGACCCAGTACTTC.